Below, 6 T cell receptor beta chains from the same sample are listed, as sequenced in a study of graft-versus-host responses after intestinal transplantation. Assay used: immunoSEQ multiplex PCR; TCRdb lists only in-frame clones, some missing. Found here are 85,000 to 100,000 clones, under 95% of them singletons; the top ten hold less than 0.45%. No cognate antigen is known for these TCRs. The starting material was unstimulated CD4+ T cells sorted from spleen or lymph node cells, obtained before transplant. These receptor sequences come from a human donor who was the organ donor for an intestinal transplant.

This chain joins TRBV29-1 and TRBJ2-1; a possible D gene is TRBD2 (6 bases). Germline-derived CDR1 and CDR2 are SQVTM and ANQGSEA. The CDR3 extends over 11 amino acids. The V and J ends lost 5 bases and 8 bases respectively, with 10 bases between them. The CDR3 sequence: CSVSSAHEQFF. In DNA, the CDR3 is TGCAGCGTTTCTAGCGCCCATGAGCAGTTCTTC.

J is TRBJ1-3 and V is TRBV5-4; 7 bases are a match to TRBD1. The CDR3 totals 15 residues. V trimming: 4 bases; J trimming: 3 bases; junction bases outside the gene matches: 7. Germline V gives CDR1 SGHNT, CDR2 YYREEE (reference sequence). This CDR3 is CASSRDSKLGNTIYF. In DNA, the CDR3 is TGTGCCAGCAGCCGGGACAGCAAGCTTGGAAACACCATATATTTT. Complete variable domain (other parts from reference TRBV5-4 and TRBJ1-3): ETGVTQSPTHLIKTRGQQVTLRCSSQSGHNTVSWYQQALGQGPQFIFQYYREEENGRGNFPPRFSGLQFPNYSSELNVNALELDDSALYLCASSRDSKLGNTIYFGEGSWLTVV.

This clone came up a few times. V usage is TRBV5-1 and J usage is TRBJ2-1; the D gene is possibly TRBD2 (5 bases). Trimming shortened V by 1 base and J by 0 bases, and 14 bases separated the two germline ends. The CDR3 contains 17 residues. The germline CDR1 and CDR2 sequences are SGHRS and YFSETQ. For the CDR3, the DNA is TGCGCCAGCAGCTTGCAGGCGGTTGGGAGCTCCTACAATGAGCAGTTCTTC. Protein product: CASSLQAVGSSYNEQFF.

This chain joins TRBV5-1 and TRBJ2-3, with D perhaps TRBD1 (6 bases). The V and J ends lost 7 bases and 0 bases respectively, with 12 bases between them. The CDR3 runs 14 residues. Germline values: CDR1 SGHRS, CDR2 YFSETQ. CDR3 amino acids: CASWGQSSTDTQYF. The CDR3 coding sequence is TGCGCCAGCTGGGGACAATCTAGCACAGATACGCAGTATTTT. Together with reference TRBV5-1 and TRBJ2-3, the CDR3 gives the full variable domain: KAGVTQTPRYLIKTRGQQVTLSCSPISGHRSVSWYQQTPGQGLQFLFEYFSETQRNKGNFPGRFSGRQFSNSRSEMNVSTLELGDSALYLCASWGQSSTDTQYFGPGTRLTVL.

V and J are TRBV10-3 and TRBJ1-5, with a weak D call TRBD1 (5 bases). Trimming removed 3 bases at V and 6 bases at J, with 9 bases between. CDR1 and CDR2 from the germline V gene are ENHRY and SYGVKD. This CDR3 region has 13 residues. The CDR3 is CAISDRDPQPQHF. The CDR3 DNA follows: TGTGCCATCAGTGACAGGGATCCTCAGCCCCAGCATTTT.

CDR3 nucleotides: TGTGCCAGCAGCTTGGTGGGCAGGGGGCAAGGCTACACCTTC. Translation: CASSLVGRGQGYTF. The rearrangement uses TRBV5-4 and TRBJ1-2; TRBD1 aligns across 8 bases. The germline V gene encodes CDR1 SGHNT and CDR2 YYREEE (reference sequence). V was clipped by 0 bases and J by 8 bases; unmatched bases: 6. This CDR3 spans 14 amino acids.